The source of this T cell receptor (beta chain) is a study of blood T cell repertoires in COVID-19. Turning to the study itself: From the United States, Italy and Spain came samples of acute and convalescent COVID-19.

Before being deemed recovered, Cohort 3 donors had two negative PCRs, clearance, or symptom resolution. In the original processing: Amplification from reference gene primers served as the basis for estimated nucleated cell counts. Repertoires were generated with immunoSEQ multiplex PCR, while TCRdb's copy carries only in-frame clones and drops some. The V and J calls and the clone size are those of that table, but D and trimming were determined from the DNA. The table lists about 250,000 clones, 80% to 90% of them singletons. The material sequenced was PBMCs or T cells enriched from blood (not recorded which). This TCR derives from a man aged 40-55 years who had recovered from COVID-19.

The chain's CDR3 is CASSEALSSGNTIYF. In nucleotides, the CDR3 is TGTGCCAGCAGTGAAGCGCTTAGCTCTGGAAACACCATATATTTT. The J gene is TRBJ1-3, the V gene TRBV2; D call uncertain. The CDR3 is 15 amino acids. CDR1 is SNHLY, CDR2 FYNNEI, per germline. Trimming removed 0 bases at V and 0 bases at J, with 6 bases between.